This record looks at one TCR beta chain sequence and its context. This sample was taken from a study of T cell changes during pregnancy in multiple sclerosis. Produced via immunoSEQ multiplex PCR; TCRdb's table is partial and in-frame only. The sample records around 60,000 clones, 75% to 95% being singletons. Trimming took off 1 base at V and 3 bases at J, with 13 bases between the two ends. Germline assignment: CDR1 SGHDT and CDR2 YYEEEE. The CDR3 covers 15 residues. This chain uses TRBV5-6 with TRBJ1-1, with a weak D call TRBD1 (6 bases). The TCR comes from a female donor in good health, enrolled as a control in a pregnancy study. The material was CD4+ T cells from peripheral blood mononuclear cells, obtained after pregnancy. CDR3 in DNA: TGTGCCAGCAGCTTGTTTTCAGGGGCCTACACTGAAGCTTTCTTT. Protein product: CASSLFSGAYTEAFF.